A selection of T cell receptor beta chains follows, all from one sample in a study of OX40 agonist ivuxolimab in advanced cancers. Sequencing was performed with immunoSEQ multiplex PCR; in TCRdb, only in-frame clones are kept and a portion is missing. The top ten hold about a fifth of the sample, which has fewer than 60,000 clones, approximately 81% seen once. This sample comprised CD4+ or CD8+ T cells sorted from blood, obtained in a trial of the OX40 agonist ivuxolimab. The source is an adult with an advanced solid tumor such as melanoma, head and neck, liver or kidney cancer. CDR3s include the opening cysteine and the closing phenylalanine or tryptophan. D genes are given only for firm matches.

CDR3aa: CASSPTPVSGANVLTF
CDR3nt: TGCGCCAGCAGCCCGACCCCCGTTTCTGGGGCCAACGTCCTGACTTTC
v_gene: TRBV5-1
j_gene: TRBJ2-6
d_gene: .

CDR3aa: CASSLDSSGELFF
CDR3nt: TGTGCCAGCAGCTTGGACAGTTCCGGGGAGCTGTTTTTT
v_gene: TRBV5-6
j_gene: TRBJ2-2
d_gene: .

CDR3aa: CASSGRGYGTEAFF
CDR3nt: TGTGCCAGCAGCGGGAGGGGATATGGAACTGAAGCTTTCTTT
v_gene: TRBV28
j_gene: TRBJ1-1
d_gene: .

CDR3aa: CASSQVVDTEAFF
CDR3nt: TGCGCCAGCAGCCAAGTAGTGGATACTGAAGCTTTCTTT
v_gene: TRBV4-1
j_gene: TRBJ1-1
d_gene: .

CDR3aa: CASSGGGTYNEQFF
CDR3nt: TGTGCCAGCAGCGGAGGTGGGACCTACAATGAGCAGTTCTTC
v_gene: TRBV27
j_gene: TRBJ2-1
d_gene: .

CDR3aa: CASGLFGGTQYF
CDR3nt: TGTGCTAGTGGTTTGTTTGGGGGGACCCAGTACTTC
v_gene: TRBV12-5
j_gene: TRBJ2-5
d_gene: .

CDR3aa: CASSQEQTYEQYF
CDR3nt: TGCGCCAGCAGCCAAGAACAGACCTACGAGCAGTACTTC
v_gene: TRBV4-3
j_gene: TRBJ2-7
d_gene: .

CDR3aa: CASRQGQSSYNEQFF
CDR3nt: TGTGCCAGCAGACAGGGACAGAGCTCCTACAATGAGCAGTTCTTC
v_gene: TRBV6-5
j_gene: TRBJ2-1
d_gene: TRBD1

CDR3aa: CASSVGPSGATDTQYF
CDR3nt: TGTGCCAGCAGCGTAGGCCCTAGCGGGGCCACAGATACGCAGTATTTT
v_gene: TRBV9
j_gene: TRBJ2-3
d_gene: TRBD2

CDR3aa: CASTPRAGYHNEQFF
CDR3nt: TGTGCCAGCACCCCCCGGGCGGGATACCACAATGAGCAGTTCTTC
v_gene: TRBV28
j_gene: TRBJ2-1
d_gene: .